Listed here are 25 T cell receptor beta chains from one sample, sequenced in a study of cytomegalovirus exposure and HLA in healthy donors. The PCR employed 60 Vbeta primers together with 13 Jbeta primers. Sequencing used immunoSEQ multiplex PCR; TCRdb keeps in-frame clones, though not all of them. Here the sample spans around 190,000 clones, roughly nine tenths being singletons. The sample comprised PBMCs. The receptors shown here come from a boy aged 2 to 9 in good health and CMV-seronegative.

The rearrangement joins TRBV13 to TRBJ2-1, with D uncertain. V was trimmed by 4 bases and J by 0 bases, leaving 13 bases between them. The CDR3 spans 16 residues. Germline lookup yields CDR1 PRHDT and CDR2 FYEKMQ (reference sequence). CDR3 in DNA: TGTGCCAGCAGCTCTCCCGATAGGAGCTCCTACAATGAGCAGTTCTTC. Translation gives CASSSPDRSSYNEQFF.

The chain uses TRBV29-1 and TRBJ2-7; D possibly corresponds to TRBD2 (6 bases). Germline CDR1 and CDR2: SQVTM and ANQGSEA. There are 14 residues in the CDR3. V shed 4 bases and J shed 0 bases, with 13 bases lying between them. CDR3 amino acids: CSVGAGRGSYEQYF. The CDR3 coding sequence is TGCAGCGTTGGGGCCGGGCGGGGCTCCTACGAGCAGTACTTC.

This rearrangement joins TRBV5-4 to TRBJ2-7; the match to TRBD2 covers 7 bases. CDR1 and CDR2 (germline): SGHNT, YYREEE (reference sequence). The junction had 9 bases not matched to a gene; V was cut back by 4 bases and J by 2 bases. The CDR3 runs 15 residues. The CDR3 loop reads CASSTFAGDPYEQYF. The CDR3 nucleotides read TGTGCCAGCAGCACGTTTGCGGGGGACCCCTACGAGCAGTACTTC.

The gene calls are TRBV14 and TRBJ2-7; 8 nucleotides align to TRBD2. V gave up 1 base and J gave up 2 bases; unmatched junction bases: 1. CDR1 is SGHDN, CDR2 FVKESK, per germline. The CDR3 totals 14 residues. The CDR3 here is CASSQAGGPYEQYF. For the CDR3, the DNA is TGTGCCAGCAGCCAAGCGGGGGGGCCCTACGAGCAGTACTTC.

The chain is built from TRBV29-1 and TRBJ1-3; D unresolved. The CDR3 has 13 amino acids. The V and J ends lost 3 bases and 3 bases respectively, with 9 bases between them. CDR1 is SQVTM, CDR2 ANQGSEA, per germline. In DNA form, the CDR3 reads TGCAGCGTTGAGGTTGGCGGTGGAAACACCATATATTTT. It is translated as CSVEVGGGNTIYF.

This sequence joins TRBV25-1 and TRBJ1-2, with a tentative D call TRBD1 (6 bases). CDR1 MGHDK and CDR2 SYGVNS come from the germline V gene. CDR3 length: 13 residues. The V end was cut by 4 bases, the J end by 5 bases, with 11 bases between. CDR3 sequence reads: CASSAGQRYGYTF. CDR3 bases: TGTGCCAGCAGTGCAGGACAGAGATATGGCTACACCTTC.

The rearrangement links TRBV21-1 to TRBJ2-1; the DNA was not compared with TRBD2, the D call given in the table. TRBV21-1 corresponds to a pseudogene. The CDR3 consists of 16 residues. The CDR3, as DNA: TGTGCCAGCAGGTGCGTAGCGGGAAAACTCTACAATGAGCAGTTCTTC. Its translation is CASRCVAGKLYNEQFF.

This clone has a single count. CDR3 residues: CASSVDWLDTQYF. CDR3 DNA: TGTGCCAGCAGCGTAGATTGGCTGGATACGCAGTATTTT. The rearrangement uses TRBV9 and TRBJ2-3; D not certain. CDR3 length: 13 amino acids. The V gene lost 0 bases and the J gene lost 6 bases, with 8 bases spanning the gap. Germline V CDR1 and CDR2: SGDLS, YYNGEE.

The CDR3 coding sequence is TGTGCCAGTCGGGACAGCTATGGCTACACCTTC. Encoded protein: CASRDSYGYTF. The chain is built from TRBV19 and TRBJ1-2; 7 positions match TRBD1. This CDR3 region has 11 residues. The germline V gene encodes CDR1 LNHDA and CDR2 SQIVND (reference sequence). V gave up 8 bases and J gave up 4 bases; unmatched junction bases: 1. The full variable domain, completed using reference TRBV19 and TRBJ1-2, is DGGITQSPKYLFRKEGQNVTLSCEQNLNHDAMYWYRQDPGQGLRLIYYSQIVNDFQKGDIAEGYSVSREKKESFPLTVTSAQKNPTAFYLCASRDSYGYTFGSGTRLTVV.

J is TRBJ2-1 and V is TRBV20-1, with D tentatively TRBD1 (6 bases). V shed 5 bases and J shed 11 bases, with 10 bases lying between them. Germline V lookup: CDR1 DFQATT, CDR2 SNEGSKA (reference sequence). The CDR3 is 10 residues long. The CDR3 DNA sequence: TGCAGTGCTCCGGACAGTCAGCAGTTCTTC. Protein sequence: CSAPDSQQFF.

This clone has a single count. The V gene is TRBV27, the J gene TRBJ1-5; no firm D call. The CDR3 is 17 residues long. The ends were cut back, 2 bases at V and 5 bases at J, with 19 bases in the middle. Germline CDR1 and CDR2: MNHEY and SMNVEV (reference sequence). CDR3 protein: CASSLTFPGGGDQPQHF. CDR3 DNA sequence: TGTGCCAGCAGTTTAACGTTTCCGGGTGGCGGGGATCAGCCCCAGCATTTT.

The sample holds one count of this clone. The gene calls are TRBV13 and TRBJ2-3, with 7 bases identical to TRBD2. Germline V gives CDR1 PRHDT, CDR2 FYEKMQ (reference sequence). V was clipped by 4 bases and J by 1 base; unmatched bases: 5. The CDR3 has 15 amino acids. The CDR3: CASSSGGRGTDTQYF. The CDR3 nucleotides read TGTGCCAGCAGCTCCGGCGGGAGAGGCACAGATACGCAGTATTTT.

J is TRBJ2-5 and V is TRBV28; no clear D gene. Germline lookup yields CDR1 MDHEN and CDR2 SYDVKM. CDR3 length equals 12 residues. The germline V and J ends were trimmed by 7 bases and 4 bases, with 10 bases remaining between them. The CDR3 protein is CASTGDGETQYF. The CDR3 DNA is TGTGCCAGCACCGGAGACGGAGAGACCCAGTACTTC.

The chain is built from TRBV19 and TRBJ2-7; 8 bases line up with TRBD1. J gave up 4 bases and V 3 bases, and 5 bases lay outside the gene matches. Germline loops: CDR1 LNHDA, CDR2 SQIVND (reference sequence). This CDR3 contains 14 residues. The CDR3 region has the DNA TGTGCCAGTAGTATGGCCAGGGGGCTATACGAGCAGTACTTC. Its translation is CASSMARGLYEQYF.

The chain uses TRBV19 and TRBJ1-5; D unresolved. CDR3 length equals 13 residues. Trimming cost V 2 bases and J 6 bases, with 8 bases left between them. CDR1 is LNHDA and CDR2 is SQIVND in the germline V gene (reference sequence). The CDR3: CASSISISQPQHF. CDR3 DNA: TGTGCCAGTAGTATATCGATCAGTCAGCCCCAGCATTTT.

This clone was observed a single time. V is TRBV27 and J is TRBJ2-7, with D perhaps TRBD1 (5 bases). Looked up from germline, CDR1 is MNHEY and CDR2 is SMNVEV (reference sequence). The V end was cut by 2 bases, the J end by 3 bases, with 20 bases between. The CDR3 is 17 amino acids. CDR3 coding DNA: TGTGCCAGCAGTTTAATACTCCCAGGGCTTCAACTCTACGAGCAGTACTTC. Translation gives CASSLILPGLQLYEQYF.

The chain uses TRBV7-6 and TRBJ2-1; 11 bases align to TRBD2. The V and J ends lost 6 bases and 4 bases, in that order; junction bases with no gene match: 5. Germline V CDR1 and CDR2: SGHVS, FNYEAQ. The CDR3 contains 15 residues. CDR3 in DNA: TGTGCCAGCAGTTCGACTAGCGGGGCGTACAATGAGCAGTTCTTC. Translated, it gives CASSSTSGAYNEQFF.

This rearrangement joins TRBV6-1 to TRBJ1-1; no clear D gene. Germline values: CDR1 MNHNS, CDR2 SASEGT. The V gene lost 10 bases and the J gene lost 3 bases, with 12 bases spanning the gap. The CDR3 totals 12 residues. CDR3 DNA sequence: TGTGCCACCCGTCCGAGGGACACTGAAGCTTTCTTT. As protein: CATRPRDTEAFF.

The gene calls are TRBV5-1 and TRBJ1-3; D might be TRBD1 (5 bases). The CDR3 is 15 residues long. Germline-derived CDR1 and CDR2 are SGHRS and YFSETQ. The germline V and J ends were trimmed by 4 bases and 0 bases, with 11 bases remaining between them. The CDR3 bases are TGCGCCAGCAGCCCGACAGTGTCCTCTGGAAACACCATATATTTT. This codes for CASSPTVSSGNTIYF.

The rearrangement joins TRBV19 to TRBJ2-2; TRBD1 might be the D (6 bases). Trimming stripped 5 bases from V and 2 bases from J, with 12 bases between. The CDR3 runs 15 residues. The germline V gene has CDR1 LNHDA and CDR2 SQIVND (reference sequence). The DNA for the CDR3 is TGTGCCAGTAGTGTGGACAGTTCAAACACCGGGGAGCTGTTTTTT. Amino acid sequence: CASSVDSSNTGELFF.

The rearrangement joins TRBV7-2 to TRBJ2-3; 8 bases are shared with TRBD2. After removal of 5 bases from V and 0 bases from J, the junction contained 7 bases not matched to a gene. The CDR3 is 16 residues long. Germline V gene data show CDR1 as SGHTA and CDR2 as FQGNSA. In DNA form, the CDR3 reads TGTGCCAGCAGCGAAGGACTAGCTACTAGCACAGATACGCAGTATTTT. Protein product: CASSEGLATSTDTQYF.

This clone was detected once. This chain connects TRBV28 to TRBJ1-4; 7 bases align to TRBD1. V dropped 8 bases and J dropped 7; count of bases not matched to a gene: 10. The germline gives CDR1 MDHEN, CDR2 SYDVKM. The CDR3 covers 14 residues. Here the CDR3 reads CASGPGQAGEKLFF. DNA for the CDR3: TGTGCCAGCGGCCCCGGACAGGCGGGTGAAAAACTGTTTTTT.

J is TRBJ2-7 and V is TRBV2; 11 nucleotides match TRBD2. This CDR3 has 16 amino acids. Germline loops: CDR1 SNHLY, CDR2 FYNNEI. J was trimmed by 2 bases and V by 5 bases; bases with no gene match: 8. The CDR3 region has the DNA TGTGCCAGCAGTCACGACCTAGCGGGAGGCGCCTACGAGCAGTACTTC. It specifies CASSHDLAGGAYEQYF.

The chain combines TRBV5-1 with TRBJ2-1; 8 bases fit TRBD2. V was pared by 0 bases and J by 8 bases, with 7 bases of the junction left unmatched. The CDR3 has 15 amino acids. CDR1 and CDR2 from the germline V gene are SGHRS and YFSETQ. The CDR3: CASSLEAGGPDEQFF. The CDR3, as DNA: TGCGCCAGCAGCTTGGAGGCGGGAGGTCCGGATGAGCAGTTCTTC.

This clone occurred once. The V gene is TRBV5-1, the J gene TRBJ2-2, with D possibly matching TRBD1 (6 bases). CDR3 length: 15 amino acids. Germline V gene sequence: CDR1 SGHRS, CDR2 YFSETQ. The ends were cut back, 3 bases at V and 6 bases at J, with 15 bases in the middle. The CDR3 sequence is CASSSTGLKAGELFF. The CDR3 DNA sequence: TGCGCCAGCAGCTCCACAGGGTTGAAGGCCGGGGAGCTGTTTTTT.